These 29 T cell receptor beta chains originate from one sample sequenced in a study of beta chain features in type 1 diabetes. The authors reverse transcribed all of the isolated RNA, so sequencing captured expressed TCRB transcripts. The protocol was immunoSEQ multiplex PCR, while the TCRdb copy is restricted to in-frame clones and leaves out a portion. The table includes under 400,000 clones, about 12% detected once. The sample comprised naive CD4+ T cells from blood. All receptors come from a man between 18 and 29 years old in good health.

This clone showed up just once. V is TRBV4-2 and J is TRBJ2-1; TRBD2 matches at 11 bases. CDR1 and CDR2 (germline): LGHNA, YNFKEQ. The CDR3 covers 15 residues. Unmatched junction bases numbered 4, after V lost 4 bases and J lost 5 bases. The chain's CDR3 is CASSPTSGSDNEQFF. The DNA of the CDR3 is TGTGCCAGCAGCCCCACTAGCGGGAGTGACAATGAGCAGTTCTTC.

This clone was found many times. The chain joins TRBV7-9 to TRBJ2-7; the match to TRBD2 covers 7 bases. Germline loops: CDR1 SEHNR, CDR2 FQNEAQ (reference sequence). The CDR3 is 14 residues long. V was clipped by 6 bases and J by 5 bases; unmatched bases: 10. The DNA of the CDR3 is TGTGCCAGCAGTCCTGGGTCCAGCGGGGACGAGCAGTACTTC. Protein product: CASSPGSSGDEQYF.

This clone was counted between two and nine times. The chain uses TRBV28 and TRBJ2-7; D not certain. The CDR3 contains 14 residues. V was cut by 8 bases and J by 7 bases, with 21 bases left in between. CDR1 is MDHEN and CDR2 is SYDVKM in the germline V gene. DNA for the CDR3: TGTGCCAGCCACCCTTCAGAGGCCTTGAGGGAGCAGTACTTC. Its protein product is CASHPSEALREQYF.

This clone was picked up many times. V gene TRBV30 combines with J gene TRBJ2-6; D is uncertain. Germline loops: CDR1 GTSNPN, CDR2 SVGIG (reference sequence). CDR3 length: 14 amino acids. The germline V and J ends were trimmed by 3 bases and 1 base, with 7 bases remaining between them. CDR3 in amino acids: CAWRTWSGANVLTF. CDR3 DNA: TGTGCCTGGAGAACATGGTCTGGGGCCAACGTCCTGACTTTC.

The chain joins TRBV15 to TRBJ2-7, with 8 bases matching TRBD1. V was clipped by 3 bases and J by 4 bases; unmatched bases: 8. The CDR3 totals 15 residues. Germline V CDR1 and CDR2: LNHNV, YYDKDF (reference sequence). Here the CDR3 reads CATSSDRGRSYEQYF. CDR3 sequence (DNA): TGTGCCACCAGCAGCGACAGGGGACGGAGTTACGAGCAGTACTTC.

The chain combines TRBV7-9 with TRBJ1-5; TRBD1 matches 10 bases. Germline lookup yields CDR1 SEHNR and CDR2 FQNEAQ (reference sequence). Trimming cost V 3 bases and J 3 bases; bases outside gene matches: 2. The CDR3 is made up of 15 amino acids. In nucleotides, the CDR3 is TGTGCCAGCAGCTTCGGGACAGGGGCCAATCAGCCCCAGCATTTT. The encoded protein is CASSFGTGANQPQHF.

This chain uses TRBV28 with TRBJ2-7; D is perhaps TRBD1 (6 bases). The germline CDR1 and CDR2 sequences are MDHEN and SYDVKM. Trimming stripped 1 base from V and 3 bases from J, with 10 bases between. CDR3 length: 14 residues. The DNA for the CDR3 is TGTGCCAGCAGTTTATCAGGGGTCGGCTACGAGCAGTACTTC. Translating it yields CASSLSGVGYEQYF.

There are a few counts of this clone. This chain joins TRBV4-2 and TRBJ2-1, with 13 positions matching TRBD2. This CDR3 has 18 residues. Germline lookup yields CDR1 LGHNA and CDR2 YNFKEQ. Unmatched junction bases numbered 12, after V lost 0 bases and J lost 10 bases. The CDR3 region has the DNA TGTGCCAGCAGCCAAGAAAGAGGGGGGACTAGCGGGATCTGGGAGCAGTTCTTC. Protein sequence: CASSQERGGTSGIWEQFF.

V and J are TRBV11-1 and TRBJ2-7; the D gene is possibly TRBD1 (6 bases). CDR1 is SGHAT, CDR2 FQDESV, per germline (reference sequence). V was shortened by 2 bases and J by 4 bases, with 9 bases between the two germline ends. The CDR3 consists of 13 residues. The CDR3 spells CASSLRDTYEQYF. In nucleotides, the CDR3 is TGTGCCAGCAGCTTACGGGACACATACGAGCAGTACTTC.

V gene TRBV9 combines with J gene TRBJ2-5; D call uncertain. V gave up 3 bases and J gave up 1 base, with 7 bases separating them. Germline V gene sequence: CDR1 SGDLS, CDR2 YYNGEE. This CDR3 comprises 13 residues. The CDR3 loop is CASSGAFQETQYF. Here the CDR3 DNA reads TGTGCCAGCAGCGGGGCCTTCCAAGAGACCCAGTACTTC.

This clone occurred a few times. This chain joins TRBV14 and TRBJ1-1; D ambiguous. Trimming removed 0 bases from V and 5 bases from J, with 13 bases in between. There are 15 residues in the CDR3. Germline-derived CDR1 and CDR2 are SGHDN and FVKESK. The CDR3 reads CASSQDHGLWTEAFF. The CDR3 bases are TGTGCCAGCAGCCAAGATCATGGGCTTTGGACTGAAGCTTTCTTT.

At least ten counts were recorded for this clone. The gene calls are TRBV29-1 and TRBJ1-2; no clear D gene. The CDR3 runs to 12 residues. Germline-derived CDR1 and CDR2 are SQVTM and ANQGSEA. The CDR3 DNA reads as TGCAGTTTGTGGGCAGATGGTTATGGCTACACCTTC. Translation: CSLWADGYGYTF.

This chain joins TRBV4-3 and TRBJ2-7; 7 nucleotides agree with TRBD2. The V gene's germline CDR1 is LGHNA and CDR2 YSLEER. J lost 6 bases, V lost 4 bases, and 12 bases had no gene match. The CDR3 contains 15 residues. As DNA, the CDR3 is TGCGCCAGCAGCCCTGGACTAGTCGTAGTTAGCGAGCAGTACTTC. Translated: CASSPGLVVVSEQYF.

This clone was found a few times. The V and J genes are TRBV27 and TRBJ2-3; TRBD2 agrees at 8 bases. The CDR3 spans 15 residues. V gave up 5 bases and J gave up 0 bases; unmatched junction bases: 4. Per the germline V gene, CDR1 is MNHEY and CDR2 is SMNVEV (reference sequence). CDR3: CASSPGGPSTDTQYF. In DNA form, the CDR3 reads TGTGCCAGCAGTCCGGGGGGGCCCAGCACAGATACGCAGTATTTT.

This sequence joins TRBV18 and TRBJ1-2; D perhaps matches TRBD1 (6 bases). The ends were cut back, 3 bases at V and 7 bases at J, with 15 bases in the middle. This CDR3 region has 14 residues. The germline gives CDR1 KGHSH, CDR2 LQKENI. This CDR3 reads CASSPSRGFSGYTF. Here the CDR3 DNA reads TGTGCCAGCTCACCTTCCAGGGGATTCAGTGGCTACACCTTC.

There are a few counts of this clone. This sequence joins TRBV6-1 and TRBJ2-5; D uncertain. CDR1 is MNHNS, CDR2 SASEGT, per germline. The CDR3 is 15 residues long. Trimming shortened V by 0 bases and J by 1 base, and 9 bases separated the two germline ends. CDR3 amino acids: CASSEAERLQETQYF. The CDR3 DNA reads TGTGCCAGCAGTGAAGCGGAACGACTCCAAGAGACCCAGTACTTC.

This clone was detected only a few times. This chain uses TRBV7-9 with TRBJ1-4; a possible D gene is TRBD1 (6 bases). Deletions cut 6 bases from V and 8 bases from J, with 16 bases between. The CDR3 covers 14 residues. Germline V CDR1 and CDR2: SEHNR, FQNEAQ (reference sequence). This CDR3 is CASSPQGFREKLFF. The CDR3 region has the DNA TGTGCCAGCAGTCCACAGGGATTCCGGGAAAAACTGTTTTTT.

This clone was picked up a small number of times. The identical CDR3 is also encoded by other nucleotide sequences in the sample. This sequence joins TRBV14 and TRBJ2-7; D is perhaps TRBD1 (5 bases). The CDR3 runs 13 residues. V lost 2 bases, J lost 0 bases, and 5 bases lay in between. In germline, CDR1 is SGHDN, CDR2 FVKESK. DNA of the CDR3: TGTGCCAGCAGCCAAAGGGGCTCCTACGAGCAGTACTTC. It codes for CASSQRGSYEQYF.

The chain's CDR3 is CAWRRQGGGETQYF. The CDR3 region has the DNA TGTGCCTGGAGACGACAGGGTGGTGGAGAGACCCAGTACTTC. This chain uses TRBV30 with TRBJ2-5, with 7 nucleotides matching TRBD1. J was trimmed by 4 bases and V by 3 bases; bases with no gene match: 8. The germline V gene has CDR1 GTSNPN and CDR2 SVGIG (reference sequence). The CDR3 spans 14 residues.

This clone was recorded a few times. This chain joins TRBV11-3 and TRBJ2-7; TRBD2 matches 7 bases. This CDR3 is 13 amino acids long. The germline V gene has CDR1 SGHNT and CDR2 YENEEA. J was trimmed by 7 bases and V by 3 bases; bases with no gene match: 6. This CDR3 is CASSFEGGREQYF. The DNA of the CDR3 is TGTGCCAGCAGCTTCGAGGGAGGGCGAGAGCAGTACTTC.

This clone came up a few times. The J gene is TRBJ1-1, the V gene TRBV5-1; 8 nucleotides line up with TRBD1. The junction had 13 bases not matched to a gene; V was cut back by 3 bases and J by 6 bases. The germline gives CDR1 SGHRS, CDR2 YFSETQ. The CDR3 loop spans 16 amino acids. The CDR3 DNA reads as TGCGCCAGCAGCTCCCAACCCGGACAGGGCAACGCTGAAGCTTTCTTT. Residues: CASSSQPGQGNAEAFF.

The CDR3 DNA is TGTGCCAGCAGCTTGAGGGACAGGGGATGGAACGTCCTGACTTTC. This encodes CASSLRDRGWNVLTF. V is TRBV7-2 and J is TRBJ2-6, with TRBD1 identical over 10 bases. Germline V gene sequence: CDR1 SGHTA, CDR2 FQGNSA. There are 15 residues in the CDR3. With V trimmed by 3 bases and J by 10 bases, 6 bases remained unmatched.

CDR3 in amino acids: CASSYIGGGIVYEQYF. In nucleotides, the CDR3 is TGTGCCAGCAGCTACATCGGGGGTGGCATCGTCTACGAGCAGTACTTC. This chain connects TRBV7-9 to TRBJ2-7, with D tentatively TRBD2 (6 bases). The CDR3 consists of 16 residues. Germline CDR1 and CDR2: SEHNR and FQNEAQ (reference sequence). The V end was cut by 4 bases, the J end by 3 bases, with 19 bases between. Complete variable domain (other parts from reference TRBV7-9 and TRBJ2-7): DTGVSQNPRHKITKRGQNVTFRCDPISEHNRLYWYRQTLGQGPEFLTYFQNEAQLEKSRLLSDRFSAERPKGSFSTLEIQRTEQGDSAMYLCASSYIGGGIVYEQYFGPGTRLTVT.

This clone has more than one count but fewer than ten. V usage is TRBV30 and J usage is TRBJ2-7; 8 positions match TRBD1. This CDR3 has 12 residues. Unmatched junction bases numbered 3, after V lost 1 base and J lost 7 bases. Germline V gene data show CDR1 as GTSNPN and CDR2 as SVGIG (reference sequence). The DNA of the CDR3 is TGTGCCTGGAGTGGACAGGGGAGGGAGCAGTACTTC. Its protein is CAWSGQGREQYF.

V and J are TRBV11-2 and TRBJ1-3, with 9 bases identical to TRBD1. The trim removed 4 bases at V and 4 bases at J, leaving 11 bases unmatched. Germline V gene lookup returns CDR1 SGHAT and CDR2 FQNNGV. The CDR3 length is 17 residues. CDR3 sequence reads: CASSSTNRGPRGNTIYF. For the CDR3, the DNA is TGTGCCAGCAGCTCTACTAACAGGGGGCCGCGGGGAAACACCATATATTTT. The complete variable domain, with remaining parts taken from reference TRBV11-2 and TRBJ1-3, reads EAGVAQSPRYKIIEKRQSVAFWCNPISGHATLYWYQQILGQGPKLLIQFQNNGVVDDSQLPKDRFSAERLKGVDSTLKIQPAKLEDSAVYLCASSSTNRGPRGNTIYFGEGSWLTVV.

This chain connects TRBV11-2 to TRBJ2-5; the match to TRBD1 covers 7 bases. Germline V gene sequence: CDR1 SGHAT, CDR2 FQNNGV. The V segment lost 4 bases and the J segment 5 bases; nucleotides outside the gene matches: 10. The CDR3 is 15 residues long. This chain's CDR3 is CASSSNRGAGETQYF. CDR3 in DNA: TGTGCCAGCAGCTCTAACAGGGGAGCTGGCGAGACCCAGTACTTC.

A few counts support this clone. The chain combines TRBV6-6 with TRBJ1-2; the D is unclear. Looked up from germline, CDR1 is MNHNY and CDR2 is SVGAGI (reference sequence). Trimming stripped 6 bases from V and 1 base from J, with 6 bases between. The CDR3 loop spans 12 amino acids. The CDR3: CASREGNYGYTF. The CDR3, as DNA: TGTGCCAGCAGAGAGGGTAACTATGGCTACACCTTC.

This chain joins TRBV6-5 and TRBJ1-1; TRBD1 might be the D (5 bases). The CDR3 runs 16 residues. V dropped 2 bases and J dropped 4 bases, with 17 bases sitting between them. From germline, CDR1 is MNHEY and CDR2 SVGAGI. The CDR3 loop reads CASSYPPSVGRTEAFF. For the CDR3, the DNA is TGTGCCAGCAGTTACCCCCCTAGCGTGGGGCGCACTGAAGCTTTCTTT.

Notes on this clone: A read error may produce the germline difference seen at one junction end. The genes are TRBV2 and TRBJ2-7; possible D gene TRBD1, 5 bases. CDR1 and CDR2 from the germline V gene are SNHLY and FYNNEI. The CDR3 is 13 amino acids. In DNA form, the CDR3 reads TGTGCCAGCAGAGCCTCTCCAGTGGACAACCTCAATTTC. This codes for CASRASPVDNLNF.